This record concerns one T cell receptor (beta chain) sequence. The sample comes from a study of blood T cell repertoires in COVID-19. In the study's own analysis: Amplifying reference gene primers gave estimates of nucleated cell counts. Sequenced by immunoSEQ multiplex PCR; TCRdb stores in-frame clones only, minus some. The V and J calls and clone size were taken over from that table, and D and trimming were inferred from the DNA. The sample lists tens of thousands of clones, 75% to 85% occurring once. CDR3 length equals 12 residues. CDR1 and CDR2 from the germline V gene are SQVTM and ANQGSEA. With 6 bases removed from V and 4 bases from J, the gap between germline ends came to 11 bases.

The gene calls are TRBV29-1 and TRBJ2-3, with no clear D. The sample taken for sequencing was peripheral blood. The origin of this receptor is a woman aged 45-59 years with acute or convalescent COVID-19. CDR3 DNA sequence: TGCAGCGTGGCCAACGCAGCAGATACGCAGTATTTT. It codes for CSVANAADTQYF.